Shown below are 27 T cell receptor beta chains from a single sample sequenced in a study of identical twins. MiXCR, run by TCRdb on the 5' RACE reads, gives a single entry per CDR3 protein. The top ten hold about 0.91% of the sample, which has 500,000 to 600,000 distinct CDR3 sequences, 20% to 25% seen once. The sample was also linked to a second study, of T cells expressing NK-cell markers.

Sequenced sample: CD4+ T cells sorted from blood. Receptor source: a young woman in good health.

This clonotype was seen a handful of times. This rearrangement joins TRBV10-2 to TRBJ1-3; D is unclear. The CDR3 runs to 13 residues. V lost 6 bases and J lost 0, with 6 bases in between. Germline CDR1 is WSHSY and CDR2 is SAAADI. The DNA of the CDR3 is TGCGCCAGCAGCCCGCGCTCTGGAAACACCATATATTTT. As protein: CASSPRSGNTIYF.

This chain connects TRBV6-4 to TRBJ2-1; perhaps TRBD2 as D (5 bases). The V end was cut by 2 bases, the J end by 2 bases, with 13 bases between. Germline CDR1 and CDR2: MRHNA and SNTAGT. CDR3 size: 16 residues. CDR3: CASSDLACATYNEQFF. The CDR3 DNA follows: TGTGCCAGCAGTGACCTAGCCTGCGCCACCTACAATGAGCAGTTCTTC.

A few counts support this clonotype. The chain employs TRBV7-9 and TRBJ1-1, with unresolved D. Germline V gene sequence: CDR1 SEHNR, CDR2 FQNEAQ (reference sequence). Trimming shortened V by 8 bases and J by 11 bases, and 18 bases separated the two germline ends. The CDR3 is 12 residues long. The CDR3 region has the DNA TGTGCCAGCGGCAAAGGAGGAGACGAGGCTTTCTTT. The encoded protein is CASGKGGDEAFF.

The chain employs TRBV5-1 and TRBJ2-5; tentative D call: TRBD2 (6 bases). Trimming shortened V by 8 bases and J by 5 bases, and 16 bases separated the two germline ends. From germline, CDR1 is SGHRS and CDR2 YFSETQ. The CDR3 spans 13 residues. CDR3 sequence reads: CASRTTSQETQYF. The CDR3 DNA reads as TGCGCCAGTCGGACTACATCGCAGGAGACCCAGTACTTC.

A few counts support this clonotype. CDR3 sequence reads: CASRYDSNYGYTF. CDR3 sequence (DNA): TGTGCCAGCCGGTACGACTCAAACTATGGCTACACCTTC. The chain is built from TRBV2 and TRBJ1-2; D remains ambiguous. Between the trimmed V and J ends, which lost 8 bases and 2 bases, there was a span of 12 bases. This CDR3 spans 13 amino acids. CDR1 is SNHLY and CDR2 is FYNNEI in the germline V gene.

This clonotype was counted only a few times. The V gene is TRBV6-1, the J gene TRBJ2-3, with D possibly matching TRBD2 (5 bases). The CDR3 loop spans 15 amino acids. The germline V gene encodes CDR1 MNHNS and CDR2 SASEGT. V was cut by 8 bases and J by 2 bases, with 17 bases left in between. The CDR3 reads CASSQTRAHTDTQYF. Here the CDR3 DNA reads TGTGCCAGCTCCCAGACGCGGGCTCACACAGATACGCAGTATTTT.

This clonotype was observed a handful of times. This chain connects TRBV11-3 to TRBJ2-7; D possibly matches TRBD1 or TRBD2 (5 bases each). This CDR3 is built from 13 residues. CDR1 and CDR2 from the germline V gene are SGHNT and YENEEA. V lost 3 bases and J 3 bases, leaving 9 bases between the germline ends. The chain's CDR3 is CASSFPGSYEQYF. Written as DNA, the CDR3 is TGTGCCAGCAGCTTTCCAGGGAGCTACGAGCAGTACTTC.

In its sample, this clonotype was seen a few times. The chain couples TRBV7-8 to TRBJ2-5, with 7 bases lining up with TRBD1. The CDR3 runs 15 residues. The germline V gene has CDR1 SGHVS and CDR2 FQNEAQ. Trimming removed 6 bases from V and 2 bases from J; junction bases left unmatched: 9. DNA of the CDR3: TGTGCCAGCAGATTTAGACAGGGTAGACAAGAGACCCAGTACTTC. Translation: CASRFRQGRQETQYF.

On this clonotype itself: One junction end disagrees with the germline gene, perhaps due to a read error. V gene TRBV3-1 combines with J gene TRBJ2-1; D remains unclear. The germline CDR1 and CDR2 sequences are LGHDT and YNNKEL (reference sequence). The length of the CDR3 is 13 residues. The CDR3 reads CASSPVGGNEQSF. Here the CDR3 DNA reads TGTGCCAGCAGCCCCGTGGGTGGAAATGAGCAGTCCTTC.

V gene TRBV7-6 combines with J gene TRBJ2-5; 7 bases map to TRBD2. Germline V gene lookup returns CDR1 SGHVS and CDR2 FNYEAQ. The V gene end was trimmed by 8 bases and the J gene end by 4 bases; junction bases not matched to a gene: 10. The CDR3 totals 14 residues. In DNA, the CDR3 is TGTGCCAGCTCCCGCGGGGGTACAGGAGAGACCCAGTACTTC. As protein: CASSRGGTGETQYF.

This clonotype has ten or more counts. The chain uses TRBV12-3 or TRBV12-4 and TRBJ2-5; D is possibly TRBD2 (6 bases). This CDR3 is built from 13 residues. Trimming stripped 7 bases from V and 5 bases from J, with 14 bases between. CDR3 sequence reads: CASKMAGRETQYF. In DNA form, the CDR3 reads TGTGCCAGCAAGATGGCAGGGAGGGAGACCCAGTACTTC.

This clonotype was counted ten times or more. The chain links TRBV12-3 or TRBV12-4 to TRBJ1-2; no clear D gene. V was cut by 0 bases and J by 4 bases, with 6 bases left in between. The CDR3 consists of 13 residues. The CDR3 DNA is TGTGCCAGCAGTTTAGCAGGGCCCTATGGCTACACCTTC. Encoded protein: CASSLAGPYGYTF.

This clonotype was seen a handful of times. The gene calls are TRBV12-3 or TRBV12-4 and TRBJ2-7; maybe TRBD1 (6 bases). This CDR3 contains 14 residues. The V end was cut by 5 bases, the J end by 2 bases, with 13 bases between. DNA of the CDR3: TGTGCCAGCAGTACCCAGGACAGTACCTACGAGCAGTACTTC. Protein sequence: CASSTQDSTYEQYF.

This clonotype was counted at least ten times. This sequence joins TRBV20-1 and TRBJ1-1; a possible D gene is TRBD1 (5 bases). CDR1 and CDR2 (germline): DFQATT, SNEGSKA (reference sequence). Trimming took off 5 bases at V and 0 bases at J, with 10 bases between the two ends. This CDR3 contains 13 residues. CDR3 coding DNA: TGCAGTGCTGCCGGACATATGAACACTGAAGCTTTCTTT. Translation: CSAAGHMNTEAFF.

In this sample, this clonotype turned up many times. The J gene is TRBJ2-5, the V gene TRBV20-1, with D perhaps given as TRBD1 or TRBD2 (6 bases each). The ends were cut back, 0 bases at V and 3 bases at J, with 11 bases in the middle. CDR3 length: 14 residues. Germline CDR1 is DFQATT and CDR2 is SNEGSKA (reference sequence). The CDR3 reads CSARDRGTKETQYF. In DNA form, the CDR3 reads TGCAGTGCTAGAGATCGGGGGACAAAAGAGACCCAGTACTTC.

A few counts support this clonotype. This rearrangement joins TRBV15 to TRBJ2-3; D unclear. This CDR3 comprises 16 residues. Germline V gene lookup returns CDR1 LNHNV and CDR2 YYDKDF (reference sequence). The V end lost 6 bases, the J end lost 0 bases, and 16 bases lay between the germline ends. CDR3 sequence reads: CATRSYSATSTDTQYF. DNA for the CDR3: TGTGCCACCAGGAGTTACAGCGCTACTAGCACAGATACGCAGTATTTT.

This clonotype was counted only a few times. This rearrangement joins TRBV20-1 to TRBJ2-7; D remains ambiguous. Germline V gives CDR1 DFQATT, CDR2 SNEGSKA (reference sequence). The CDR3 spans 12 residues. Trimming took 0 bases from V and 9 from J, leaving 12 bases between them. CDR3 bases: TGCAGTGCTAGAGATAGCTCGGGCTCGCAGTACTTC. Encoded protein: CSARDSSGSQYF.

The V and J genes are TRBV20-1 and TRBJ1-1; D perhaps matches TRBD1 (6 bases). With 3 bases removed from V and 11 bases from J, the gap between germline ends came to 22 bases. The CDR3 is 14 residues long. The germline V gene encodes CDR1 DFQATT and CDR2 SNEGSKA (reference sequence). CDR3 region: CSARKVTDSQGAFF. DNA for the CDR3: TGCAGTGCTAGGAAGGTTACGGACTCCCAGGGGGCTTTCTTT.

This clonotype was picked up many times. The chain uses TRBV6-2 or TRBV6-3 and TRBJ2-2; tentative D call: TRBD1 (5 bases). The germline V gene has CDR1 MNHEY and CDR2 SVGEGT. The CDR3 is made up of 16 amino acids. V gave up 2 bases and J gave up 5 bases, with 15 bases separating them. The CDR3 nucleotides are TGTGCCAGCAGTTACCGTCCAGGGTACGAAACCGGGGAGCTGTTTTTT. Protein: CASSYRPGYETGELFF.

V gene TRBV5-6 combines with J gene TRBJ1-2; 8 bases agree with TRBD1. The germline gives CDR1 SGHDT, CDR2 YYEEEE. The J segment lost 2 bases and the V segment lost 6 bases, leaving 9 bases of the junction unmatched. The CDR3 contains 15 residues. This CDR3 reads CASTLNRGLNYGYTF. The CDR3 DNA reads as TGTGCCAGCACCCTCAACAGGGGGTTGAACTATGGCTACACCTTC. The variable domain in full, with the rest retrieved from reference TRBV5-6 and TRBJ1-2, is DAGVTQSPTHLIKTRGQQVTLRCSPKSGHDTVSWYQQALGQGPQFIFQYYEEEERQRGNFPDRFSGHQFPNYSSELNVNALLLGDSALYLCASTLNRGLNYGYTFGSGTRLTVV.

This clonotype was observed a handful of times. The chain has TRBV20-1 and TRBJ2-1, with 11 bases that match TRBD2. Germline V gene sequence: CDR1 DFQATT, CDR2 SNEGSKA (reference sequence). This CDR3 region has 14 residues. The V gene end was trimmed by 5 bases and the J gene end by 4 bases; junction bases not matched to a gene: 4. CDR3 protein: CSAARTSGYNEQFF. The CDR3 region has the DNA TGCAGTGCTGCGAGGACTAGCGGGTACAATGAGCAGTTCTTC.

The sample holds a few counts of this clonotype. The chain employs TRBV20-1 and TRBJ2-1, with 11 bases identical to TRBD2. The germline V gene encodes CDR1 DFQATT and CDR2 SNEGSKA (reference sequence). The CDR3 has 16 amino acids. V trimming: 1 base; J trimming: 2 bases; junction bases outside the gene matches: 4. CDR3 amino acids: CSARGRSGRAYNEQFF. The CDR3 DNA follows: TGCAGTGCTAGAGGCCGTAGCGGGAGGGCCTACAATGAGCAGTTCTTC.

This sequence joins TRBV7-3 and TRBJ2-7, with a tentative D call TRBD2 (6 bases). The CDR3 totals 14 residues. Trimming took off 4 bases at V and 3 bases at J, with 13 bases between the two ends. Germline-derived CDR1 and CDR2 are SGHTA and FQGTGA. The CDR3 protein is CASSSGGVGYEQYF. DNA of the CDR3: TGTGCCAGCAGCTCCGGCGGGGTAGGCTACGAGCAGTACTTC. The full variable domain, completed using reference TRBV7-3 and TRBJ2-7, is GAGVSQTPSNKVTEKGKYVELRCDPISGHTALYWYRQSLGQGPEFLIYFQGTGAADDSGLPNDRFFAVRPEGSVSTLKIQRTERGDSAVYLCASSSGGVGYEQYFGPGTRLTVT.

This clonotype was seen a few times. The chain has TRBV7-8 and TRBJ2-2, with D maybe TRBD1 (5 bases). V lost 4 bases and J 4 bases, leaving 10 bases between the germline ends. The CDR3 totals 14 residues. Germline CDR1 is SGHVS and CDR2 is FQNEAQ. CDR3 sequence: CASSWGRLTGELFF. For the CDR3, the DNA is TGTGCCAGCAGCTGGGGCAGACTCACCGGGGAGCTGTTTTTT. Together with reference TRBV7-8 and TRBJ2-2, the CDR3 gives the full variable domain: GAGVSQSPRYKVAKRGQDVALRCDPISGHVSLFWYQQALGQGPEFLTYFQNEAQLDKSGLPSDRFFAERPEGSVSTLKIQRTQQEDSAVYLCASSWGRLTGELFFGEGSRLTVL.

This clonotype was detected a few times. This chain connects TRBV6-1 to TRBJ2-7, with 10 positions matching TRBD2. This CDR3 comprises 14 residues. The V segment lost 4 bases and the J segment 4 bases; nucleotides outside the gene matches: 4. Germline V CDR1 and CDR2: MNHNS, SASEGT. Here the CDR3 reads CASSVAGGIYEQYF. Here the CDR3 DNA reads TGTGCCAGCAGTGTAGCGGGGGGTATTTACGAGCAGTACTTC.

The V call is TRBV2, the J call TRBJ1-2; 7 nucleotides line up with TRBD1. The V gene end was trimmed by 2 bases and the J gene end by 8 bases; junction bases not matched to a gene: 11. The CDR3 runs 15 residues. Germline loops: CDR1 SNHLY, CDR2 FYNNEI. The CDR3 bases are TGTGCCAGCAGTGAACGAGGACAGGCCCAATACGGCTACACCTTC. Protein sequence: CASSERGQAQYGYTF.

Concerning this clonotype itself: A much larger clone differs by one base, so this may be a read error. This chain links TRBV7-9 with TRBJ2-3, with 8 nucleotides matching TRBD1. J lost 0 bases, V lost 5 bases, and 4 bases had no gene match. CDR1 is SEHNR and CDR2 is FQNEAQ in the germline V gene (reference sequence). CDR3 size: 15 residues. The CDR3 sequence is CASSARTGSTDTQYF. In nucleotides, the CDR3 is TGTGCCAGCAGCGCCCGGACAGGGAGCACAGATACGCAGTATTTT.